The present entry profiles one T cell receptor beta chain with its context. The antigen remains undetermined. The data were taken from a study of T cells in Graves' hyperthyroidism and ophthalmopathy. Germline assignment: CDR1 MNHNS and CDR2 SASEGT. Unmatched junction bases numbered 8, after V lost 6 bases and J lost 4 bases. The length of the CDR3 is 14 residues. TCR beta CDR3 regions were amplified from RNA. TCR CDR3 regions were first amplified by RT-PCR with HTBI primers. TCRdb re-analysed the multiplex PCR reads in MiXCR, keeping a single row per CDR3 protein. The sample lists roughly 57,000 distinct CDR3 sequences, roughly 50% occurring once. Pregnant or lactating patients were excluded, as were those with uncontrolled infection or other autoimmune disease. Diagnosis relied on clinical symptoms, serum thyroxine and TRAb, thyroid ultrasound and orbital computed tomography. Study-wide points: The model predicted ophthalmopathy a median around 6.5 months before onset. Among thyroid clonotypes expanded above 0.001, most also appeared in blood.

The TCR was taken from a woman in her sixties or seventies with Graves' ophthalmopathy. Sequenced input: blood. The gene calls are TRBV6-1 and TRBJ2-7; 8 nucleotides match TRBD1. The CDR3 sequence: CASSLPGGQYEQYF. The CDR3 DNA reads TGTGCCAGCAGCCTTCCAGGGGGCCAGTACGAGCAGTACTTC.